This section outlines one TCR beta chain sequence together with its context. Its antigen is undetermined. Germline CDR1 is MNHNY and CDR2 is SVGAGI (reference sequence). J lost 5 bases, V lost 6 bases, and 8 bases had no gene match. The CDR3 contains 15 residues. These data are taken from a study of T cells in localized non-small cell lung cancer. Study-wide results and limits: Greater T cell density in blood accompanied longer overall survival. Tumor showed lower T cell clonality than uninvolved adjacent lung, where it was highest. The study sequenced only one region of the tumor. As a result, intratumor heterogeneity could not be excluded and remains possible. A median of around 60 clones ranked among the top 100 in tumor appeared in adjacent lung.

Sequencing used immunoSEQ multiplex PCR; TCRdb keeps in-frame clones, though not all of them. The sample carries 23,000 or so clones, more than 75% recorded once. This chain links TRBV6-6 with TRBJ2-1, with TRBD2 matching over 9 bases. This clonotype was sampled from a male donor at least 60 years old with stage I squamous cell lung carcinoma. This specimen was peripheral blood, taken before any cancer treatment. CDR3 in DNA: TGTGCCAGCAGCTACGTGCGGGGGGGAGACAATGAGCAGTTCTTC. Its protein is CASSYVRGGDNEQFF.